The 9 T cell receptor beta chains reported below all come from one sample, sequenced in a study of post-analysis software for immune sequencing data. Study-level points and caveats: TRBV segments more frequent in patients than in controls numbered five and included TRBV5-6, TRBV5-1 and TRBV20-1.

Unique molecular identifiers were present in the TCR beta cDNA libraries. From the PCR reads, TCRdb called clonotypes with MiXCR, one entry per CDR3 protein. Among roughly 170,000 distinct CDR3 sequences listed, roughly 31% were seen once. Their recognized antigens are unknown. The sequencing input was blood. These receptors were collected from a girl aged 10 to 17 with multiple sclerosis.

Note on this clonotype: A much larger clone differs by one base, so this may be a read error. The J gene is TRBJ1-6, the V gene TRBV29-1, with 10 positions matching TRBD1. Germline-derived CDR1 and CDR2 are SQVTM and ANQGSEA. This CDR3 comprises 14 residues. The CDR3, as DNA: TGCAGCGTTGAACCCTGGGACAGGGGAGACCCCCCCCACTTT. As protein: CSVEPWDRGDPPHF.

This clonotype was detected only a few times. With a much larger clone just one base away, this may be a read error. CDR3 sequence reads: CATSVGREGHNEQYF. The CDR3 DNA is TGTGCCACCAGCGTAGGGCGGGAGGGCCACAATGAGCAGTACTTC. The V gene is TRBV15, the J gene TRBJ2-5; 9 positions agree with TRBD2. V gave up 5 bases and J gave up 11 bases; unmatched junction bases: 15. Germline V gene lookup returns CDR1 LNHNV and CDR2 YYDKDF (reference sequence). This CDR3 contains 15 residues.

This clonotype was picked up one time. The rearrangement uses TRBV10-3 and TRBJ1-1, with D unresolved. The germline V gene has CDR1 ENHRY and CDR2 SYGVKD. This CDR3 region has 14 residues. Trimming took 0 bases from V and 0 from J, leaving 5 bases between them. CDR3 sequence (DNA): TGTGCCATCAGTGAGTCTCGGGTGAACACTGAAGCTTTCTTT. Translated: CAISESRVNTEAFF.

This clonotype was picked up many times. This chain uses TRBV11-1 with TRBJ2-7; 7 bases are a match to TRBD1. CDR1 is SGHAT and CDR2 is FQDESV in the germline V gene (reference sequence). V lost 5 bases to trimming and J lost 5 bases; unmatched junction nucleotides: 9. The CDR3 extends over 14 amino acids. The CDR3, as DNA: TGTGCCAGCAGCGGAGACAGGGTAAGGGACGAGCAGTACTTC. Its protein product is CASSGDRVRDEQYF. The full variable domain, its missing parts supplied by reference TRBV11-1 and TRBJ2-7, is EAEVAQSPRYKITEKSQAVAFWCDPISGHATLYWYRQILGQGPELLVQFQDESVVDDSQLPKDRFSAERLKGVDSTLKIQPAELGDSAMYLCASSGDRVRDEQYFGPGTRLTVT.

This clonotype came up a few times. The chain couples TRBV5-5 to TRBJ1-3; 8 nucleotides align to TRBD1. Germline V gene data show CDR1 as SGHKS and CDR2 as YYEKEE (reference sequence). With V trimmed by 3 bases and J by 2 bases, 4 bases remained unmatched. The CDR3 length is 15 residues. The CDR3 bases are TGTGCCAGCAGCTATGGGACAGGAACTGGAAACACCATATATTTT. Translating gives CASSYGTGTGNTIYF.

This clonotype qualifies as medium-sized. V and J are TRBV7-6 and TRBJ2-1; the D is unclear. V dropped 0 bases and J dropped 7 bases, with 1 base sitting between them. CDR3 length: 11 amino acids. CDR1 SGHVS and CDR2 FNYEAQ come from the germline V gene. The CDR3 region is CASSLANEQFF. DNA for the CDR3: TGTGCCAGCAGCTTAGCTAATGAGCAGTTCTTC.

This clonotype appeared a few times. The genes are TRBV20-1 and TRBJ1-6; weak D call: TRBD1 (6 bases). V lost 3 bases and J lost 14, with 17 bases in between. The germline CDR1 and CDR2 sequences are DFQATT and SNEGSKA (reference sequence). The CDR3 has 13 residues. The CDR3 nucleotides are TGCAGTGCTAGTCCCACCGGAGGGGGGGCCCTCCACTTT. It translates to CSASPTGGGALHF.

This clonotype was counted ten times or more. This chain joins TRBV29-1 and TRBJ2-5, with D unresolved. V lost 7 bases, J lost 2 bases, and 11 bases lay in between. The CDR3 runs to 12 residues. Germline V gene sequence: CDR1 SQVTM, CDR2 ANQGSEA. The CDR3, as DNA: TGCAGCGCCGGCCTAATGCAAGAGACCCAGTACTTC. It codes for CSAGLMQETQYF.

This clonotype has a handful of counts. This sequence joins TRBV2 and TRBJ1-2; 9 nucleotides align to TRBD1. V was clipped by 4 bases and J by 6 bases; unmatched bases: 3. Germline values: CDR1 SNHLY, CDR2 FYNNEI. This CDR3 contains 13 residues. CDR3 loop: CASSGDRVHGYTF. As DNA, the CDR3 is TGTGCCAGCAGTGGGGACAGGGTTCATGGCTACACCTTC.